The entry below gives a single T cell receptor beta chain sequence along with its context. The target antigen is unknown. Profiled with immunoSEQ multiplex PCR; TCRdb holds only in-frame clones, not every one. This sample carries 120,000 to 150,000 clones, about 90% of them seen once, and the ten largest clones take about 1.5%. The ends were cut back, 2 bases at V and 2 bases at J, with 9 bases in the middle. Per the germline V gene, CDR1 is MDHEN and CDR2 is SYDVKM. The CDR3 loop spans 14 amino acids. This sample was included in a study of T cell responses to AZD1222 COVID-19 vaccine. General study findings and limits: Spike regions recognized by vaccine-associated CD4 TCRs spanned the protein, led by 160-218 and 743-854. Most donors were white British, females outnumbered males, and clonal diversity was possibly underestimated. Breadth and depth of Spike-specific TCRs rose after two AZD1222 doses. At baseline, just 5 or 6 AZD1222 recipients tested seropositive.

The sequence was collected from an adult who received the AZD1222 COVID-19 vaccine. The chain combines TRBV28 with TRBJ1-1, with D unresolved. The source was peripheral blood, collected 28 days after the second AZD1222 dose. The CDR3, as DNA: TGTGCCAGCAGTTTAGAGGGCGAAAACACTGAAGCTTTCTTT. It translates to CASSLEGENTEAFF. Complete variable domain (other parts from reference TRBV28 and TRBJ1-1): DVKVTQSSRYLVKRTGEKVFLECVQDMDHENMFWYRQDPGLGLRLIYFSYDVKMKEKGDIPEGYSVSREKKERFSLILESASTNQTSMYLCASSLEGENTEAFFGQGTRLTVV.